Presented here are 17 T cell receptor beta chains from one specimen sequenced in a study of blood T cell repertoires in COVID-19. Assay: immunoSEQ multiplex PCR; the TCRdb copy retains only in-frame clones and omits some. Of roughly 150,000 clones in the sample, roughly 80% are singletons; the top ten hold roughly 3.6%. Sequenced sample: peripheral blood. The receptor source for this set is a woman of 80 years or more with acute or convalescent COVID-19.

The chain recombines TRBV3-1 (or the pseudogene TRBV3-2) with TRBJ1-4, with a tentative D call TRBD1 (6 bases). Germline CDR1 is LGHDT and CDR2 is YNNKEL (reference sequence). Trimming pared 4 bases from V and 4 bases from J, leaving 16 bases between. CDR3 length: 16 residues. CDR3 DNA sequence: TGTGCCAGCAGCCCGGTCACAGGACAGATTAATGAAAAACTGTTTTTT. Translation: CASSPVTGQINEKLFF.

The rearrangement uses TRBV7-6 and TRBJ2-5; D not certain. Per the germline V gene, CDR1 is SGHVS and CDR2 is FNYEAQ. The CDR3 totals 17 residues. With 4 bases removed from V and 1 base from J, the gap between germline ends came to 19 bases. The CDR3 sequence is CASSSRAAFGGQETQYF. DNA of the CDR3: TGTGCCAGCAGCTCTCGCGCGGCATTCGGCGGCCAAGAGACCCAGTACTTC.

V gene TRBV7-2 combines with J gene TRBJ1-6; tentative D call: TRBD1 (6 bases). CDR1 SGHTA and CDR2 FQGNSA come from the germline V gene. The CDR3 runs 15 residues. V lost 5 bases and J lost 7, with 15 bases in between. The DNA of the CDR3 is TGTGCCAGCAGCGCCCTGACAGGACGGAATTCACCCCTCCACTTT. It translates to CASSALTGRNSPLHF.

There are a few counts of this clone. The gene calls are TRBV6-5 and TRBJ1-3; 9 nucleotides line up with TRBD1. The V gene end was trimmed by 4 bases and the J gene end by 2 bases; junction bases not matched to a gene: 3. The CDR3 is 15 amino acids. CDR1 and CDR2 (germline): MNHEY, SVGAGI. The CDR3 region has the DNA TGTGCCAGCAGTTTGACAGGGGGGCCTGGAAACACCATATATTTT. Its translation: CASSLTGGPGNTIYF.

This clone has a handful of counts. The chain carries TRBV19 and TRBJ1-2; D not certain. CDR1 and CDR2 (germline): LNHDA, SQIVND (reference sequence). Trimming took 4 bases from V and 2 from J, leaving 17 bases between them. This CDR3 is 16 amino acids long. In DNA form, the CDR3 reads TGTGCCAGTAGTACCCGGTATGGCGGAGGGAACTATGGCTACACCTTC. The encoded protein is CASSTRYGGGNYGYTF. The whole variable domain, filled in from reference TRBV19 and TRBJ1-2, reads DGGITQSPKYLFRKEGQNVTLSCEQNLNHDAMYWYRQDPGQGLRLIYYSQIVNDFQKGDIAEGYSVSREKKESFPLTVTSAQKNPTAFYLCASSTRYGGGNYGYTFGSGTRLTVV.

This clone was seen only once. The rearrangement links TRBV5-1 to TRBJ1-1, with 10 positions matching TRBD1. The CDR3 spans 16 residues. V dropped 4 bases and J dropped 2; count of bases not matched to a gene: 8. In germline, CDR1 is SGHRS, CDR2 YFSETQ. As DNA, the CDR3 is TGCGCCAGCAGCCCCAGACAGGGGGCTATCAACACTGAAGCTTTCTTT. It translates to CASSPRQGAINTEAFF.

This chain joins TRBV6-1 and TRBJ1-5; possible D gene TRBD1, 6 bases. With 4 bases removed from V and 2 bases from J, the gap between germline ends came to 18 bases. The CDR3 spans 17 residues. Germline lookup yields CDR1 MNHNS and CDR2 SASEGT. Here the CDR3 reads CASSGPGGPLGNQPQHF. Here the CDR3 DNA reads TGTGCCAGCAGTGGCCCTGGGGGCCCTCTTGGCAATCAGCCCCAGCATTTT.

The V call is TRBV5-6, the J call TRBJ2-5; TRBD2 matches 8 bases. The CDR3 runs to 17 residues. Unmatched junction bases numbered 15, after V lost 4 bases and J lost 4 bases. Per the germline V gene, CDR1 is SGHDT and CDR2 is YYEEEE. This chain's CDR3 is CASSPTSAIQPAETQYF. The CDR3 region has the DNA TGTGCCAGCAGCCCGACTAGCGCCATACAGCCGGCAGAGACCCAGTACTTC.

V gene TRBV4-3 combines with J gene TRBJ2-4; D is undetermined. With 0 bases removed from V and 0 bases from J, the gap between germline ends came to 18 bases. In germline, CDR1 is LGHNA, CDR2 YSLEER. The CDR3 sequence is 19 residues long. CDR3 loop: CASSQDPPQATLAKNIQYF. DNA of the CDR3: TGCGCCAGCAGCCAAGATCCCCCGCAGGCAACCCTAGCCAAAAACATTCAGTACTTC.

The CDR3 region has the DNA TGTGCCAGCAGTTCCCTAACAGGGGCCCACACTGAAGCTTTCTTT. Encoded protein: CASSSLTGAHTEAFF. The chain joins TRBV27 to TRBJ1-1; TRBD1 matches at 7 bases. The CDR3 runs 15 residues. J was trimmed by 3 bases and V by 4 bases; bases with no gene match: 8. Germline CDR1 and CDR2: MNHEY and SMNVEV (reference sequence).

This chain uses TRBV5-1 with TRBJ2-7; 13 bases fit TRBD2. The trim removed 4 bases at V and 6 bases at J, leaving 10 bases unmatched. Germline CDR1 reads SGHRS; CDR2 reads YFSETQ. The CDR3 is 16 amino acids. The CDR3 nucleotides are TGCGCCAGCAGCCTACTCGGACTAGCGGGAGTCGGCGAGCAGTACTTC. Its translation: CASSLLGLAGVGEQYF.

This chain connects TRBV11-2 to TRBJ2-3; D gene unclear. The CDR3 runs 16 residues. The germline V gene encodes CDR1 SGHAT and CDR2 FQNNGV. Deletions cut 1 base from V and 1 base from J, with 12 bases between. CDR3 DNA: TGTGCCAGCAGCTTAGGAATACAGAGCCGCACAGATACGCAGTATTTT. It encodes CASSLGIQSRTDTQYF.

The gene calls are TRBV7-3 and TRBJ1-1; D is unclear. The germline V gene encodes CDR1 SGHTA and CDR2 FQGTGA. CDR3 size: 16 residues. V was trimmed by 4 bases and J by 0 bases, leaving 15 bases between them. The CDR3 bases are TGTGCCAGCAGCTCCAGCATGGGCCTCATGAACACTGAAGCTTTCTTT. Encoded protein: CASSSSMGLMNTEAFF.

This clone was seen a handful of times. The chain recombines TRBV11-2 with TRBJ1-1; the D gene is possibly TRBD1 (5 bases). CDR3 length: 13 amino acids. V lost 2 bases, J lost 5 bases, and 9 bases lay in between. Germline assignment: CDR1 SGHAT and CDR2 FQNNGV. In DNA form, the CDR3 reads TGTGCCAGCAGCTTACCAGGGATGACTGAAGCTTTCTTT. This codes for CASSLPGMTEAFF.

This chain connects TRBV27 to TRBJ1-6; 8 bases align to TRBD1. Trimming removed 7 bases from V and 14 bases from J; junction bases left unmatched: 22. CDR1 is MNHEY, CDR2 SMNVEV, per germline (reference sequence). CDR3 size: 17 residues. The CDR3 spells CASTNHRQGTKTTALHF. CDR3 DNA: TGTGCCAGCACGAACCATCGACAGGGGACTAAAACCACGGCCCTCCACTTT.

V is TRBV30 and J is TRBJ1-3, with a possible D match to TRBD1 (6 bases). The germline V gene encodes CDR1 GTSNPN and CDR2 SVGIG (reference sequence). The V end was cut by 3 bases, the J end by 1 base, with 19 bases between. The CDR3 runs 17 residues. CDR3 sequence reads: CAWRGLQGKGSGNTIYF. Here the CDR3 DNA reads TGTGCCTGGAGGGGGCTACAGGGAAAGGGGTCTGGAAACACCATATATTTT.

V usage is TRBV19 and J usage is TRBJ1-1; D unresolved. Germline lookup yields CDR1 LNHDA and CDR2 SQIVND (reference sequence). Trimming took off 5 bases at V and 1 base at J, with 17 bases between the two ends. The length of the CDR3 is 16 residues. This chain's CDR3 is CASSFLMPTPNTEAFF. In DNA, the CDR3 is TGTGCCAGTAGTTTTCTGATGCCCACACCGAACACTGAAGCTTTCTTT.